Each of the 27 T cell receptor beta chains below was sequenced from the same sample in a study of cytomegalovirus exposure and HLA in healthy donors. The PCR contained 60 Vbeta and 13 Jbeta primers. Libraries were prepared by immunoSEQ multiplex PCR; TCRdb keeps only in-frame clonotypes and omits some of them. The table records fewer than 140,000 clones, more than 60% of them present only once. The sequencing sample was made of PBMCs. Receptors were obtained from a man in his forties in good health and CMV-seronegative.

The rearrangement links TRBV5-4 to TRBJ2-3, with 8 bases matching TRBD2. CDR1 and CDR2 (germline): SGHNT, YYREEE (reference sequence). Trimming took 2 bases from V and 3 from J; bases not matched to a gene: 8. The CDR3 totals 16 residues. The CDR3 sequence is CASSLSGTRWTDTQYF. CDR3 coding DNA: TGTGCCAGCAGCTTATCCGGGACTAGGTGGACAGATACGCAGTATTTT.

The chain employs TRBV5-1 and TRBJ1-1; maybe TRBD1 (6 bases). CDR1 SGHRS and CDR2 YFSETQ come from the germline V gene. V was shortened by 7 bases and J by 0 bases, with 13 bases between the two germline ends. This CDR3 contains 14 residues. The CDR3 nucleotides are TGCGCCAGCGGCTCGGGACACATGAACACTGAAGCTTTCTTT. Translated: CASGSGHMNTEAFF.

This clone was seen only a few times. J is TRBJ1-4 and V is TRBV6-1; 9 positions match TRBD1. CDR1 MNHNS and CDR2 SASEGT come from the germline V gene. The CDR3 spans 16 residues. Trimming took 2 bases from V and 5 from J; bases not matched to a gene: 6. CDR3 in amino acids: CASSERAGTGNEKLFF. CDR3 bases: TGTGCCAGCAGTGAAAGGGCCGGGACAGGGAATGAAAAACTGTTTTTT.

This clone has more than one count but fewer than ten. CDR3 region: CASSSGGSNNEQFF. The CDR3 region has the DNA TGTGCCAGCAGTTCGGGGGGCTCGAACAATGAGCAGTTCTTC. The chain couples TRBV27 to TRBJ2-1; possible D gene TRBD2, 7 bases. Germline lookup yields CDR1 MNHEY and CDR2 SMNVEV (reference sequence). The CDR3 runs to 14 residues. V was cut by 4 bases and J by 5 bases, with 12 bases left in between.

The V and J genes are TRBV13 and TRBJ2-4; 12 bases are a match to TRBD2. Per the germline V gene, CDR1 is PRHDT and CDR2 is FYEKMQ (reference sequence). The CDR3 totals 17 residues. With 3 bases clipped from V and 2 bases from J, the junction kept 5 bases outside the gene matches. CDR3 in amino acids: CASSFRTSGAPKNIQYF. The CDR3 DNA follows: TGTGCCAGCAGCTTCCGGACTAGCGGGGCCCCCAAAAACATTCAGTACTTC.

V is TRBV4-1 and J is TRBJ2-3, with 13 bases identical to TRBD2. V lost 3 bases to trimming and J lost 2 bases; unmatched junction nucleotides: 5. The CDR3 is made up of 17 amino acids. Germline loops: CDR1 MGHRA, CDR2 YSYEKL. CDR3 protein: CASSQKGLAGNTDTQYF. The CDR3 region has the DNA TGCGCCAGCAGCCAGAAGGGACTAGCGGGGAACACAGATACGCAGTATTTT.

This chain uses TRBV19 with TRBJ1-2; TRBD1 might be the D (5 bases). The germline V gene encodes CDR1 LNHDA and CDR2 SQIVND (reference sequence). CDR3 length: 13 amino acids. V lost 7 bases to trimming and J lost 4 bases, with 13 bases between them. CDR3 in DNA: TGTGCCAGTACCAGGGAACCCTCCTATGGCTACACCTTC. This encodes CASTREPSYGYTF.

CDR3 DNA sequence: TGTGCCAGCTCACCCGGGGATTATATCACTGAAGCTTTCTTT. Translating it yields CASSPGDYITEAFF. The rearrangement uses TRBV18 and TRBJ1-1; unclear D gene. The CDR3 contains 14 residues. Germline loops: CDR1 KGHSH, CDR2 LQKENI. The V end was cut by 3 bases, the J end by 4 bases, with 12 bases between.

The V call is TRBV25-1, the J call TRBJ2-3; TRBD1 agrees at 11 bases. The germline V gene encodes CDR1 MGHDK and CDR2 SYGVNS. The CDR3 sequence is 14 residues long. V lost 7 bases to trimming and J lost 5 bases; unmatched junction nucleotides: 5. This CDR3 is CASNRGTGGDTQYF. In DNA form, the CDR3 reads TGTGCCAGCAACCGCGGGACAGGGGGAGATACGCAGTATTTT.

The chain couples TRBV7-9 to TRBJ1-6; D may be TRBD1 (6 bases). Looked up from germline, CDR1 is SEHNR and CDR2 is FQNEAQ (reference sequence). The CDR3 loop spans 15 amino acids. The V end was cut by 5 bases, the J end by 6 bases, with 14 bases between. The CDR3 sequence: CASSLGGDTNSPLHF. The CDR3 coding sequence is TGTGCCAGCAGCCTCGGTGGGGACACTAATTCACCCCTCCACTTT.

This sequence joins TRBV18 and TRBJ2-1, with 13 bases aligning to TRBD2. Germline V CDR1 and CDR2: KGHSH, LQKENI. Unmatched junction bases numbered 1, after V lost 1 base and J lost 4 bases. The CDR3 has 16 amino acids. CDR3 coding DNA: TGTGCCAGCTCACCACAGACTAGCGGGGGGTACAATGAGCAGTTCTTC. As protein: CASSPQTSGGYNEQFF. Full variable domain (rest looked up from reference TRBV18 and TRBJ2-1): NAGVMQNPRHLVRRRGQEARLRCSPMKGHSHVYWYRQLPEEGLKFMVYLQKENIIDESGMPKERFSAEFPKEGPSILRIQQVVRGDSAAYFCASSPQTSGGYNEQFFGPGTRLTVL.

The chain couples TRBV4-1 to TRBJ2-3; unclear D gene. The CDR3 is 13 amino acids. The germline V gene encodes CDR1 MGHRA and CDR2 YSYEKL. With 4 bases removed from V and 2 bases from J, the gap between germline ends came to 7 bases. The CDR3 nucleotides read TGCGCCAGCAGCCGAGAGTACACAGATACGCAGTATTTT. This gives the protein CASSREYTDTQYF.

The chain uses TRBV5-6 and TRBJ1-5; D uncertain. The CDR3 spans 14 residues. Trimming took off 0 bases at V and 2 bases at J, with 6 bases between the two ends. CDR1 SGHDT and CDR2 YYEEEE come from the germline V gene. CDR3 sequence reads: CASSLGKRNQPQHF. The CDR3 coding sequence is TGTGCCAGCAGCTTGGGAAAGCGCAATCAGCCCCAGCATTTT.

This clone showed up just a few times. The rearrangement uses TRBV7-8 and TRBJ2-3, with 10 bases aligning to TRBD2. Germline values: CDR1 SGHVS, CDR2 FQNEAQ. Unmatched junction bases numbered 4, after V lost 2 bases and J lost 2 bases. This CDR3 region has 16 residues. CDR3 sequence (DNA): TGTGCCAGCAGCTTATTAGCGGGGGGACACACAGATACGCAGTATTTT. It encodes CASSLLAGGHTDTQYF.

This clone was counted between two and nine times. The chain is built from TRBV6-6 and TRBJ1-5; 7 bases agree with TRBD1. There are 15 residues in the CDR3. Germline V gene data show CDR1 as MNHNY and CDR2 as SVGAGI (reference sequence). V shed 2 bases and J 4 bases; nucleotides not matched to a gene: 5. This CDR3 reads CASSYGTALNQPQHF. CDR3 sequence (DNA): TGTGCCAGCAGTTACGGGACAGCCCTAAATCAGCCCCAGCATTTT.

The chain uses TRBV7-2 and TRBJ2-5; the D gene is possibly TRBD2 (5 bases). V was clipped by 6 bases and J by 4 bases, with 15 bases between them. This CDR3 region has 14 residues. Looked up from germline, CDR1 is SGHTA and CDR2 is FQGNSA. The chain's CDR3 is CASSPGSRGETQYF. The CDR3 bases are TGTGCCAGCAGTCCGGGGAGTAGAGGAGAGACCCAGTACTTC.

The chain is built from TRBV6-4 and TRBJ1-5, with TRBD1 matching over 11 bases. The germline V gene encodes CDR1 MRHNA and CDR2 SNTAGT. CDR3 length: 17 amino acids. V lost 6 bases to trimming and J lost 1 base; unmatched junction nucleotides: 8. CDR3 residues: CASRKDRGLVSNQPQHF. CDR3 DNA: TGTGCCAGCAGAAAGGACAGGGGGCTGGTAAGCAATCAGCCCCAGCATTTT.

The chain carries TRBV2 and TRBJ1-5; 9 bases are a match to TRBD1. Germline V CDR1 and CDR2: SNHLY, FYNNEI. This CDR3 is built from 15 residues. V lost 5 bases and J lost 5; bases outside the gene matches: 7. The CDR3 here is CASSKTGGGYQPQHF. CDR3 nucleotide sequence: TGTGCCAGCAGTAAAACAGGGGGCGGATATCAGCCCCAGCATTTT.

The gene calls are TRBV12-5 and TRBJ2-2; the match to TRBD1 covers 8 bases. The CDR3 has 20 amino acids. V lost 7 bases to trimming and J lost 1 base; unmatched junction nucleotides: 20. The germline CDR1 and CDR2 sequences are LGHNT and FRNRAP. CDR3: CASAQNNRGVVWRNTGELFF. In DNA, the CDR3 is TGTGCTAGTGCCCAGAATAACAGGGGGGTGGTATGGCGGAACACCGGGGAGCTGTTTTTT.

J is TRBJ1-1 and V is TRBV2; a weak D match, TRBD1 (5 bases). V lost 6 bases, J lost 1 base, and 9 bases lay in between. CDR1 is SNHLY and CDR2 is FYNNEI in the germline V gene. The CDR3 length is 13 residues. The chain's CDR3 is CASRAQGNTEAFF. As DNA, the CDR3 is TGTGCCAGCAGGGCCCAGGGGAACACTGAAGCTTTCTTT.

The gene calls are TRBV11-2 and TRBJ2-1, with a tentative D call TRBD2 (6 bases). The CDR3 runs to 12 residues. Trimming took 4 bases from V and 9 from J, leaving 10 bases between them. Per the germline V gene, CDR1 is SGHAT and CDR2 is FQNNGV. In DNA form, the CDR3 reads TGTGCCAGCAGCTGGGAGGCGGGTGAGCAGTTCTTC. This encodes CASSWEAGEQFF.

The chain recombines TRBV4-1 with TRBJ2-1; TRBD2 agrees at 7 bases. This CDR3 is 15 amino acids long. J lost 0 bases, V lost 4 bases, and 3 bases had no gene match. Germline-derived CDR1 and CDR2 are MGHRA and YSYEKL. CDR3 nucleotide sequence: TGCGCCAGCAGCCTCCTAGCGGTCTCCTACAATGAGCAGTTCTTC. This sequence encodes CASSLLAVSYNEQFF.

This clone came up once. The CDR3 coding sequence is TGTGCCAGCAGGTCGAGGACTGAAGCTTTCTTT. As protein: CASRSRTEAFF. The chain couples TRBV6-1 to TRBJ1-1; D is unclear. Per the germline V gene, CDR1 is MNHNS and CDR2 is SASEGT. The CDR3 covers 11 residues. With 6 bases removed from V and 5 bases from J, the gap between germline ends came to 7 bases.

V is TRBV6-1 and J is TRBJ2-1, with D perhaps matching TRBD2 (6 bases). The CDR3 runs to 14 residues. With 7 bases removed from V and 8 bases from J, the gap between germline ends came to 18 bases. CDR1 is MNHNS and CDR2 is SASEGT in the germline V gene. The CDR3 coding sequence is TGTGCCAGCAAAAAAACCCCTTCGGGGGATGAGCAGTTCTTC. Protein sequence: CASKKTPSGDEQFF.

The genes are TRBV4-1 and TRBJ1-4, with 8 bases lining up with TRBD1. The CDR3 has 16 residues. The germline gives CDR1 MGHRA, CDR2 YSYEKL. V shed 5 bases, J shed 2 bases, and the junction held 7 bases outside the gene matches. The CDR3 bases are TGCGCCAGCAGCTCAGCAGGGGGCTTCACTAATGAAAAACTGTTTTTT. It is translated as CASSSAGGFTNEKLFF.

The J gene is TRBJ2-5, the V gene TRBV5-4; TRBD2 matches 11 bases. CDR1 SGHNT and CDR2 YYREEE come from the germline V gene (reference sequence). V lost 4 bases to trimming and J lost 5 bases; unmatched junction nucleotides: 13. The CDR3 is 17 amino acids. CDR3 amino acids: CASSPGTSGRWAETQYF. Written as DNA, the CDR3 is TGTGCCAGCAGCCCTGGGACTAGCGGTCGCTGGGCGGAGACCCAGTACTTC. The whole variable domain, filled in from reference TRBV5-4 and TRBJ2-5, reads ETGVTQSPTHLIKTRGQQVTLRCSSQSGHNTVSWYQQALGQGPQFIFQYYREEENGRGNFPPRFSGLQFPNYSSELNVNALELDDSALYLCASSPGTSGRWAETQYFGPGTRLLVL.

The rearrangement joins TRBV5-1 to TRBJ1-1, with D tentatively TRBD1 (6 bases). Trimming took off 4 bases at V and 4 bases at J, with 11 bases between the two ends. Germline lookup yields CDR1 SGHRS and CDR2 YFSETQ. This CDR3 has 13 amino acids. The CDR3 here is CASSLRGGTEAFF. CDR3 in DNA: TGCGCCAGCAGCCTCAGGGGTGGCACTGAAGCTTTCTTT.